Reported below is one T cell receptor beta chain. Followed longitudinally, the Seattle patients had been enrolled during active infection. Per the original data handling: From reference gene primer amplification, estimates of nucleated cell counts were derived. Generated by immunoSEQ multiplex PCR, the TCRdb table keeps only in-frame clones and is missing some. D and trimming were read from the DNA, whereas the V and J calls and clone size are those reported in that table. In the table there are roughly 390,000 clones, more than 75% of which are singletons. These data come from a study of blood T cell repertoires in COVID-19. Study background: Researchers got acute and convalescent COVID-19 samples from the United States, Italy and Spain. T cells, B-cell-depleted T cells, or PBMCs supplied cDNA or gDNA.

CDR1 is MNHEY, CDR2 SMNVEV, per germline (reference sequence). The J segment lost 11 bases and the V segment lost 4 bases, leaving 15 bases of the junction unmatched. The CDR3 runs to 16 residues. The genes are TRBV27 and TRBJ1-4; 8 bases agree with TRBD1. The clonotype was recovered from a woman younger than 45 with COVID-19, enrolled during active disease. Sequencing was performed on peripheral blood. The CDR3 coding sequence is TGTGCCAGCAGTTCCTTCTTACAGGGGGTCTCGGCGAAACTGTTTTTT. Translation: CASSSFLQGVSAKLFF. The complete variable domain, with remaining parts taken from reference TRBV27 and TRBJ1-4, reads EAQVTQNPRYLITVTGKKLTVTCSQNMNHEYMSWYRQDPGLGLRQIYYSMNVEVTDKGDVPEGYKVSRKEKRNFPLILESPSPNQTSLYFCASSSFLQGVSAKLFFGSGTQLSVL.